This T cell receptor (beta chain) was observed in a study of Graves' ophthalmopathy and Graves' hyperthyroidism. As for the study in general: Prior to any treatment, peripheral blood was collected at the time of initial diagnosis.

As concerns this clonotype: Its antigen is unknown.

Hyperthyroidism patients, all newly diagnosed, had under 2 months' duration and ages of 18 to 65. The authors isolated PBMCs from 9.5 to 10 ml of fresh peripheral blood. Findings and limits, study-wide: Clonotypes were expanded in thyroid at above 0.001 frequency, and most also appeared in blood.

Amplification of the TCR beta CDR3 regions used RNA transcripts (as template). Amplification began with first-round RT-PCR using HTBI primers, then second-round multiplex PCR was performed. TCRdb redid the calling of the multiplex PCR reads with MiXCR, one entry per CDR3 protein. The sample lists hundreds of thousands of distinct CDR3 sequences, about a fifth occurring once. V was shortened by 2 bases and J by 7 bases, with 12 bases between the two germline ends. CDR1 MRHNA and CDR2 SNTAGT come from the germline V gene. This CDR3 comprises 13 residues. This clonotype was sampled from a woman aged 18-29 years with stable Graves' hyperthyroidism. Some clones in this sample may be carry-over from other donors' samples. The gene calls are TRBV6-4 and TRBJ2-7; D gene ambiguous. Sequencing was carried out using peripheral blood. The CDR3 reads CASSDPYWVEQYF. In DNA, the CDR3 is TGTGCCAGCAGTGACCCTTACTGGGTGGAGCAGTACTTC.